This TCR beta chain emerged from a study of CD8 T cells in Susac syndrome. Those who served as multiple sclerosis controls were treatment-naive patients with stable or active relapsing-remitting disease. Trimming pared 4 bases from V and 7 bases from J, leaving 16 bases between. This CDR3 is 14 amino acids long. The germline gives CDR1 SEHNR, CDR2 FQNEAQ (reference sequence). The authors reverse transcribed roughly 0.5 to 1 ug RNA with random hexamers. By means of immunoSEQ multiplex PCR, TCR beta CDR3 spanning 54 Vbeta and 13 Jbeta underwent amplification. Using its own MiXCR run on the immunoSEQ multiplex PCR reads, TCRdb lists one record per CDR3 protein. This table holds 100,000 to 150,000 distinct CDR3 sequences, approximately 94% found once.

The TCR comes from a human donor with multiple sclerosis. The sequencing input was CD4+ T cells from PBMCs. The chain employs TRBV7-9 and TRBJ1-2; D is possibly TRBD1 (5 bases). This CDR3 is CASSSQGFLGGYTF. The CDR3 DNA follows: TGTGCCAGCAGCTCCCAGGGTTTTTTAGGTGGCTACACCTTC.